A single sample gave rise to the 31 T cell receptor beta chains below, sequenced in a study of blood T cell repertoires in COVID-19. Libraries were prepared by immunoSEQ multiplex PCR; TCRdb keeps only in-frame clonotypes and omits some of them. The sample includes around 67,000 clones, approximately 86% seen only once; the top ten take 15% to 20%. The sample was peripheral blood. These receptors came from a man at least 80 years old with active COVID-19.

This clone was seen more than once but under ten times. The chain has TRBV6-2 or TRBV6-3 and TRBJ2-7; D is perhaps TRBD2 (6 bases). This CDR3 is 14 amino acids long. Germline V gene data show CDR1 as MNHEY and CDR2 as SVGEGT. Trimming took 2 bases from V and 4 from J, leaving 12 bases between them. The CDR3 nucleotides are TGTGCCAGCAGTTACGGTCAGGAGGGGTACGAGCAGTACTTC. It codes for CASSYGQEGYEQYF.

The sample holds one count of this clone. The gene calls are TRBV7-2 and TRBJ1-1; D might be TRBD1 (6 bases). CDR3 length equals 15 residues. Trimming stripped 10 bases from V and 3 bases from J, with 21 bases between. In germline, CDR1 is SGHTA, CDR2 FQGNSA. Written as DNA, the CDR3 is TGTGCCACCCGACGGGGGGCGATTCGTGACACTGAAGCTTTCTTT. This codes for CATRRGAIRDTEAFF.

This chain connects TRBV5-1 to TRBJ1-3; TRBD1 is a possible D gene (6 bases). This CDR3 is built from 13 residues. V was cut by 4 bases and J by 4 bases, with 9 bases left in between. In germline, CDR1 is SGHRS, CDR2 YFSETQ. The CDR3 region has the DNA TGCGCCAGCAGCGCCCAGGGGGGAAACACCATATATTTT. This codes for CASSAQGGNTIYF.

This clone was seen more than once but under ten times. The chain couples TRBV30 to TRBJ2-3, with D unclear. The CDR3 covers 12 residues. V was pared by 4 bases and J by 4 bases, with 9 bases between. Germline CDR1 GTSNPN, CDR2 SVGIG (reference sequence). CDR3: CAWTESADTQYF. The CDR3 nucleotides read TGTGCCTGGACCGAGTCCGCAGATACGCAGTATTTT.

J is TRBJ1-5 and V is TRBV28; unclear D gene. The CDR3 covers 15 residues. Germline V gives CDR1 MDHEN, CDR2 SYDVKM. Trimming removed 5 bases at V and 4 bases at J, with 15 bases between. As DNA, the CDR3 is TGTGCCAGCAGTCCTCACGTCGAGGGAAATCAGCCCCAGCATTTT. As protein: CASSPHVEGNQPQHF.

The CDR3 region has the DNA TGTGCCAGCAGTTACTCGGGTCAGGGGGCTGTAAATGAGCAGTTCTTC. Its translation: CASSYSGQGAVNEQFF. The V call is TRBV6-2 or TRBV6-3, the J call TRBJ2-1; 8 bases are a match to TRBD1. After removal of 0 bases from V and 7 bases from J, the junction contained 8 bases not matched to a gene. CDR1 and CDR2 from the germline V gene are MNHEY and SVGEGT. The CDR3 extends over 16 amino acids.

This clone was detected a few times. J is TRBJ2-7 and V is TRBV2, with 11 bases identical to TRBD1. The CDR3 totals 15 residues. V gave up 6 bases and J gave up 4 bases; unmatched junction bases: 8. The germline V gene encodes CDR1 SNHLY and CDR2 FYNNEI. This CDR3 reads CASRAGTGGLYEQYF. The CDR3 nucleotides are TGTGCCAGCAGAGCGGGGACAGGGGGATTGTACGAGCAGTACTTC.

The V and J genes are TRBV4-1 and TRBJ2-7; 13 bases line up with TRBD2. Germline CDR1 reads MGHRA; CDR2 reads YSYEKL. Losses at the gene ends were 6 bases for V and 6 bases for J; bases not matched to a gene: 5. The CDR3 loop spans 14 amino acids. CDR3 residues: CASRHGTSGAEQYF. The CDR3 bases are TGCGCCAGCAGACACGGGACTAGCGGGGCCGAGCAGTACTTC.

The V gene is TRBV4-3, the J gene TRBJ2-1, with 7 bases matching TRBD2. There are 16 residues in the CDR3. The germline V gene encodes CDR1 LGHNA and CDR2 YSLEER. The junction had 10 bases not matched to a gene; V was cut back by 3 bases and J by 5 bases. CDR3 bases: TGCGCCAGCAGCCAGGACGCGGGACTACAAAACAATGAGCAGTTCTTC. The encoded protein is CASSQDAGLQNNEQFF.

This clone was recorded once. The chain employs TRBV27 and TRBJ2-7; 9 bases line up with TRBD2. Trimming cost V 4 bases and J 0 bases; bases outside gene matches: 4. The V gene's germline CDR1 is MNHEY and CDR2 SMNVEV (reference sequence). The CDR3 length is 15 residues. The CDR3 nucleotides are TGTGCCAGCAGTTCGAGCGGGAGGTCCTCCTACGAGCAGTACTTC. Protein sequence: CASSSSGRSSYEQYF.

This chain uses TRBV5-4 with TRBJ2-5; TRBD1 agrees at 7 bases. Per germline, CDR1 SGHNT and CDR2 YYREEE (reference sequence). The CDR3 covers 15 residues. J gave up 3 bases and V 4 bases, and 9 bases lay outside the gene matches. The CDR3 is CASSQPQGTEETQYF. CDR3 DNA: TGTGCCAGCAGCCAACCACAGGGGACCGAAGAGACCCAGTACTTC. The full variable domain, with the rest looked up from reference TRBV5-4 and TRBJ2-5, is ETGVTQSPTHLIKTRGQQVTLRCSSQSGHNTVSWYQQALGQGPQFIFQYYREEENGRGNFPPRFSGLQFPNYSSELNVNALELDDSALYLCASSQPQGTEETQYFGPGTRLLVL.

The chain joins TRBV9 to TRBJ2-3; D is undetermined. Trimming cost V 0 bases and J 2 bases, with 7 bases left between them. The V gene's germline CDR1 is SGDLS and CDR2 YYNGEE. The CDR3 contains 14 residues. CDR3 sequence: CASSVVPDTDTQYF. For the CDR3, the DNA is TGTGCCAGCAGCGTAGTTCCAGACACAGATACGCAGTATTTT.

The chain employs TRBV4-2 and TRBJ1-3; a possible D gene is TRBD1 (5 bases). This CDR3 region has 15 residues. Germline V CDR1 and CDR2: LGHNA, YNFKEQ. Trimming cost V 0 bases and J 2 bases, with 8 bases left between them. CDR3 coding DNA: TGTGCCAGCAGCCAAGAAGTAGGGGCTGGAAACACCATATATTTT. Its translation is CASSQEVGAGNTIYF.

The CDR3 coding sequence is TGTGCCTGCCTCCTTGGCGGGACCACAGATACGCAGTATTTT. Translating it yields CACLLGGTTDTQYF. The chain combines TRBV30 with TRBJ2-3; D possibly corresponds to TRBD2 (6 bases). Germline V gene sequence: CDR1 GTSNPN, CDR2 SVGIG (reference sequence). V was clipped by 6 bases and J by 2 bases, with 15 bases between them. This CDR3 is 14 amino acids long.

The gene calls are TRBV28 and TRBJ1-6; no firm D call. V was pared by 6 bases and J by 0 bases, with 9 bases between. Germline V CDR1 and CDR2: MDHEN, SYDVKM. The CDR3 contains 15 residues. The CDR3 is CASSPQSSYNSPLHF. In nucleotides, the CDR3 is TGTGCCAGCAGCCCACAGAGCTCCTATAATTCACCCCTCCACTTT.

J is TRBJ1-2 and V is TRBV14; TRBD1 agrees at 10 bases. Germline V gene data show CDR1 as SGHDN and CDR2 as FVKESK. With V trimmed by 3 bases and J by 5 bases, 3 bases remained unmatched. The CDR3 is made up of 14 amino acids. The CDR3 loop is CASSQGTGAYGYTF. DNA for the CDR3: TGTGCCAGCAGCCAGGGGACAGGGGCGTATGGCTACACCTTC. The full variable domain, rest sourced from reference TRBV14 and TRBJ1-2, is EAGVTQFPSHSVIEKGQTVTLRCDPISGHDNLYWYRRVMGKEIKFLLHFVKESKQDESGMPNNRFLAERTGGTYSTLKVQPAELEDSGVYFCASSQGTGAYGYTFGSGTRLTVV.

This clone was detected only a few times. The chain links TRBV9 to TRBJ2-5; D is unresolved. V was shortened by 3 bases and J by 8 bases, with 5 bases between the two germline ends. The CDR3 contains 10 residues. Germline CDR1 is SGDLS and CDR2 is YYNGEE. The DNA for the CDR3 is TGTGCCAGCAGCGCCCCAACCCAGTACTTC. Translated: CASSAPTQYF. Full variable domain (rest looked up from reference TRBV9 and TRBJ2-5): DSGVTQTPKHLITATGQRVTLRCSPRSGDLSVYWYQQSLDQGLQFLIQYYNGEERAKGNILERFSAQQFPDLHSELNLSSLELGDSALYFCASSAPTQYFGPGTRLLVL.

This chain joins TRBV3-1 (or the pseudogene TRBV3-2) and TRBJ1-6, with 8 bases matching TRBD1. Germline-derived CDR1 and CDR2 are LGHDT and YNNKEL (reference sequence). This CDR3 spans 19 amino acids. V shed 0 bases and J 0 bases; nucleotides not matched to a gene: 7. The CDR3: CASSQDKTRGRSYNSPLHF. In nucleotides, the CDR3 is TGTGCCAGCAGCCAAGACAAAACCAGGGGGCGCTCCTATAATTCACCCCTCCACTTT.

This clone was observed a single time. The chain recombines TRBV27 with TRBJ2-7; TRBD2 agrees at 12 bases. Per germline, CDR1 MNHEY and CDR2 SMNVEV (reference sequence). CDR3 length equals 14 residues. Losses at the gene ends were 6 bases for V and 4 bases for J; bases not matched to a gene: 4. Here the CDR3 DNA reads TGTGCCAGCAGGGGGACTAGCGGGCCGTACGAGCAGTACTTC. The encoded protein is CASRGTSGPYEQYF.

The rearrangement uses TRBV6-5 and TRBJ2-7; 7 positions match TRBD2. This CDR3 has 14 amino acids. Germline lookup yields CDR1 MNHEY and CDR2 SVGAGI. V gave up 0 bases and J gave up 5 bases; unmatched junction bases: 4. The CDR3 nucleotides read TGTGCCAGCAGTTACTCAGCGGGGCGGAACGAGCAGTACTTC. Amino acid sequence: CASSYSAGRNEQYF.

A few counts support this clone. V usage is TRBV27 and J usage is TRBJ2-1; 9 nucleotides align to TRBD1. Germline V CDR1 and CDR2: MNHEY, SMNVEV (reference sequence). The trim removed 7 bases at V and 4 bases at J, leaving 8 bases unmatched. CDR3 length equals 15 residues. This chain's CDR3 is CASTSPGQGYNEQFF. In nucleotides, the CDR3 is TGTGCCAGCACCTCACCGGGACAGGGATACAATGAGCAGTTCTTC.

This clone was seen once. The DNA of the CDR3 is TGTGCCAGCCTCCCCGACAGGGCAATGGCCGGGGAGCTGTTTTTT. Encoded protein: CASLPDRAMAGELFF. The chain recombines TRBV6-5 with TRBJ2-2, with TRBD1 matching over 7 bases. The germline V gene encodes CDR1 MNHEY and CDR2 SVGAGI. Trimming took 8 bases from V and 6 from J; bases not matched to a gene: 12. This CDR3 region has 15 residues.

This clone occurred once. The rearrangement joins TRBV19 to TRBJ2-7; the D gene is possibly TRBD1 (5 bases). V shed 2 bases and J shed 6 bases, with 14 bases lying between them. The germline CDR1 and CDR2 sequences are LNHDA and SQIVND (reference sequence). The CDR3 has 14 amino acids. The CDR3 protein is CASSISPGLLEQYF. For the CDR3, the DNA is TGTGCCAGTAGTATATCTCCAGGGTTACTCGAGCAGTACTTC.

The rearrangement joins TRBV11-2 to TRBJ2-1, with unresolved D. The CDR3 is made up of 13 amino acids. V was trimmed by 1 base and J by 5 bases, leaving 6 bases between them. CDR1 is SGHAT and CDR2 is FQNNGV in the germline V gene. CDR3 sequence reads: CASSLGRDNEQFF. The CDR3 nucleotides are TGTGCCAGCAGCTTAGGGAGAGACAATGAGCAGTTCTTC.

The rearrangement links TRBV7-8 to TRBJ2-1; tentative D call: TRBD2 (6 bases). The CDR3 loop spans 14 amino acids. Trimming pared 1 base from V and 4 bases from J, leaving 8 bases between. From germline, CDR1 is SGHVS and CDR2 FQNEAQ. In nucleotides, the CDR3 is TGTGCCAGCAGCTTAGAGGCGGGGTACAATGAGCAGTTCTTC. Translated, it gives CASSLEAGYNEQFF.

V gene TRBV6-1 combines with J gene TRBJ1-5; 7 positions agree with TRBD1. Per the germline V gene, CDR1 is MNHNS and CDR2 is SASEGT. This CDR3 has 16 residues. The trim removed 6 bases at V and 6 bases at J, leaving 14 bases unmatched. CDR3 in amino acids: CASRESTGVSSQPQHF. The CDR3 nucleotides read TGTGCCAGCAGAGAATCTACAGGGGTTTCTTCTCAGCCCCAGCATTTT.

CDR3 nucleotide sequence: TGCAGCGTTGCCGGGGCGGGAGCGGCCAAAAACATTCAGTACTTC. Translated, it gives CSVAGAGAAKNIQYF. The chain combines TRBV29-1 with TRBJ2-4, with TRBD2 identical over 7 bases. With 4 bases clipped from V and 1 base from J, the junction kept 7 bases outside the gene matches. The germline CDR1 and CDR2 sequences are SQVTM and ANQGSEA. This CDR3 contains 15 residues.

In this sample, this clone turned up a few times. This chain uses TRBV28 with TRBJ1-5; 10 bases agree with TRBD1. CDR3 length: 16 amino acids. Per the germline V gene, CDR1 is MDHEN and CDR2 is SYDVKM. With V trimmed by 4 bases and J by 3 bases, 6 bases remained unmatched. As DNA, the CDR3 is TGTGCCAGCAGTTGGACAGGGGGTCGGAACAATCAGCCCCAGCATTTT. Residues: CASSWTGGRNNQPQHF.

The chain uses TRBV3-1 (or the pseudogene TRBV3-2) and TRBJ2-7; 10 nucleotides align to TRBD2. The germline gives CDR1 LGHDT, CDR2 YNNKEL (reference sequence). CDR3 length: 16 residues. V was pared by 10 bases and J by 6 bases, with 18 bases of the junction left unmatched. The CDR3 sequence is CAIEAGGCSMSGEQYF. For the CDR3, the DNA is TGTGCCATCGAAGCGGGGGGGTGTTCTATGTCGGGCGAGCAGTACTTC.

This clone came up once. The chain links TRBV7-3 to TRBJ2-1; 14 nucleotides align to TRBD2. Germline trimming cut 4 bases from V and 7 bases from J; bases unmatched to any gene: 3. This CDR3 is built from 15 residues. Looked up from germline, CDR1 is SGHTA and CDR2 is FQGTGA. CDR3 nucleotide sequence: TGTGCCAGCAGCTGGGGACTAGCGGGGGAAAATGAGCAGTTCTTC. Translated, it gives CASSWGLAGENEQFF.

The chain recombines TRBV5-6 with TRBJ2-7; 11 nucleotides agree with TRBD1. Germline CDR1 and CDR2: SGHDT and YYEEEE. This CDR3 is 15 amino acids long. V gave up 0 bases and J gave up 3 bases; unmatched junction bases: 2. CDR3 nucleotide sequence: TGTGCCAGCAGCTTGGTCGGGACAGGGGGCTACGAGCAGTACTTC. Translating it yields CASSLVGTGGYEQYF.